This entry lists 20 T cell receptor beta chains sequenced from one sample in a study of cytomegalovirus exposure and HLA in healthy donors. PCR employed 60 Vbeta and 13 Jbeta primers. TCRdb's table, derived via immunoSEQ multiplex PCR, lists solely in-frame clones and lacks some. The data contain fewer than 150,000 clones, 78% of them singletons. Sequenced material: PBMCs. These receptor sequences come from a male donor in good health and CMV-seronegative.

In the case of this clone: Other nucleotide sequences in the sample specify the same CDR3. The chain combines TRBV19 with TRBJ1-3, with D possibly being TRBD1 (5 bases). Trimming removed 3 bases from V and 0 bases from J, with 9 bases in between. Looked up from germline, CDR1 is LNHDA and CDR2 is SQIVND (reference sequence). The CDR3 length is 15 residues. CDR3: CASSISRDSGNTIYF. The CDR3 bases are TGTGCCAGTAGTATTAGCAGGGACTCTGGAAACACCATATATTTT.

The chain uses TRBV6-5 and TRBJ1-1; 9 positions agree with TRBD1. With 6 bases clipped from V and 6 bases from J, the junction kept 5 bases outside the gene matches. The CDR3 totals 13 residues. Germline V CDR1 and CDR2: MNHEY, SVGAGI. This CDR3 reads CASSWDRVAEAFF. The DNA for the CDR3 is TGTGCCAGCAGCTGGGACAGGGTCGCTGAAGCTTTCTTT.

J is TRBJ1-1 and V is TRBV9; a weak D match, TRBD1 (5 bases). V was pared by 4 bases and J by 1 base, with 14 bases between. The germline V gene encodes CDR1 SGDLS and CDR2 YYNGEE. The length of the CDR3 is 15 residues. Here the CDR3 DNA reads TGTGCCAGCAGCTTCCAGGGTCTTTGGAACACTGAAGCTTTCTTT. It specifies CASSFQGLWNTEAFF.

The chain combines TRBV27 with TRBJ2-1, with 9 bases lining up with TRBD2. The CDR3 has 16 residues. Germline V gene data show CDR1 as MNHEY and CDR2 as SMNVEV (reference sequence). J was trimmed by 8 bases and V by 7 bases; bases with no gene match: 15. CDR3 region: CASTLGGGRAWDEQFF. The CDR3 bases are TGTGCCAGCACTCTGGGGGGCGGGAGGGCCTGGGATGAGCAGTTCTTC.

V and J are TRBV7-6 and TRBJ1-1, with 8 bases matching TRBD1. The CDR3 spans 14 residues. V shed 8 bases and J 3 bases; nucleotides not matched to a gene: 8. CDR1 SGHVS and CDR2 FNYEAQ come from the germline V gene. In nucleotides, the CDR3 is TGTGCCAGCCACCGTCAGGGGGCACACACTGAAGCTTTCTTT. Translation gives CASHRQGAHTEAFF.

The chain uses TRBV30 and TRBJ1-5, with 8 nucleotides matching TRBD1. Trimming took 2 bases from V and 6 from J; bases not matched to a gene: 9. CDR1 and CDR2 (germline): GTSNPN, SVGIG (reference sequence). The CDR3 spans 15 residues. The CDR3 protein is CAWSMQGARSQPQHF. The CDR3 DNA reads TGTGCCTGGAGTATGCAGGGGGCGCGTAGTCAGCCCCAGCATTTT.

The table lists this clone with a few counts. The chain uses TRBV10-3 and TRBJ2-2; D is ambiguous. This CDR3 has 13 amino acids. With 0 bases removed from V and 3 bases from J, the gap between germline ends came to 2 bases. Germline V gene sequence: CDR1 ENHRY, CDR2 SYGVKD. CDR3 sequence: CAISESYTGELFF. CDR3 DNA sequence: TGTGCCATCAGTGAGTCCTACACCGGGGAGCTGTTTTTT.

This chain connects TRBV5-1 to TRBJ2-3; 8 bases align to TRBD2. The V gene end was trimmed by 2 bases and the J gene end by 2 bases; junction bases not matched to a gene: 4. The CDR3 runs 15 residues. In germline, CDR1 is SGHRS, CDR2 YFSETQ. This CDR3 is CASSFTGGYTDTQYF. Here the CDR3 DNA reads TGCGCCAGCAGCTTTACGGGGGGGTACACAGATACGCAGTATTTT.

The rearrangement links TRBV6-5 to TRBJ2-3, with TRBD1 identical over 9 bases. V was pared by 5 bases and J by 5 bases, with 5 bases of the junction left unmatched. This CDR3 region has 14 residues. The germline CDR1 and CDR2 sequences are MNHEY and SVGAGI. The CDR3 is CASSVNRGRDTQYF. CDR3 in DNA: TGTGCCAGCAGTGTAAACAGGGGGCGAGATACGCAGTATTTT.

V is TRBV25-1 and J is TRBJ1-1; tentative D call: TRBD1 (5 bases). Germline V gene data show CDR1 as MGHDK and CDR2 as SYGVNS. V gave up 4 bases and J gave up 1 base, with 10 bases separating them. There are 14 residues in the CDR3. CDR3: CASSGRQTNTEAFF. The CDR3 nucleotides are TGTGCCAGCAGTGGCCGACAGACGAACACTGAAGCTTTCTTT.

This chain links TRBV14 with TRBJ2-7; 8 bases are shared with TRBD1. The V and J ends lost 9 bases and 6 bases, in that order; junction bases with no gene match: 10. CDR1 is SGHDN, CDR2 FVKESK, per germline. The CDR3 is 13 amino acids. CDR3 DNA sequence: TGTGCCAGTCGATTGACAGGGGCAGCCGAGCAGTACTTC. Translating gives CASRLTGAAEQYF.

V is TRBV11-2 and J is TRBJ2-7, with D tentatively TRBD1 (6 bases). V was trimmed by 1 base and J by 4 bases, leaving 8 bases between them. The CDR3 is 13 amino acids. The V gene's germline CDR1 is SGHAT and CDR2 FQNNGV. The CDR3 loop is CASSLGQVYEQYF. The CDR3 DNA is TGTGCCAGCAGCTTAGGACAGGTATACGAGCAGTACTTC.

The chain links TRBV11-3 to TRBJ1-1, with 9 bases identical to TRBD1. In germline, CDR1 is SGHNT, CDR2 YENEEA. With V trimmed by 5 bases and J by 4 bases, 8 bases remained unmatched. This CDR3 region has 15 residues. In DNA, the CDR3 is TGTGCCAGCAGCAACAACAGGGGGCAGGGCACTGAAGCTTTCTTT. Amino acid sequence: CASSNNRGQGTEAFF.

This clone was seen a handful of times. DNA of the CDR3: TGTGCCAGTAGTATCAGCGGGAGTCCCGATACGCAGTATTTT. Translation gives CASSISGSPDTQYF. The rearrangement links TRBV19 to TRBJ2-3; 8 bases line up with TRBD2. The CDR3 covers 14 residues. Looked up from germline, CDR1 is LNHDA and CDR2 is SQIVND (reference sequence). Germline trimming cut 3 bases from V and 6 bases from J; bases unmatched to any gene: 5.

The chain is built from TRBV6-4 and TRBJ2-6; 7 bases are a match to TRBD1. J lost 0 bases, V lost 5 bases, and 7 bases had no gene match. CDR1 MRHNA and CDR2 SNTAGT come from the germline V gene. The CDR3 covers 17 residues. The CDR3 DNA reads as TGTGCCAGCAGTCTCGGGACAGTGTTCTCTGGGGCCAACGTCCTGACTTTC. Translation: CASSLGTVFSGANVLTF.

This CDR3 reads CASSDVGGSYEQYF. The DNA for the CDR3 is TGCGCCAGCAGTGACGTAGGAGGATCCTACGAGCAGTACTTC. This chain joins TRBV10-2 and TRBJ2-7; D might be TRBD2 (5 bases). The CDR3 contains 14 residues. Germline lookup yields CDR1 WSHSY and CDR2 SAAADI. V gave up 3 bases and J gave up 1 base, with 10 bases separating them.

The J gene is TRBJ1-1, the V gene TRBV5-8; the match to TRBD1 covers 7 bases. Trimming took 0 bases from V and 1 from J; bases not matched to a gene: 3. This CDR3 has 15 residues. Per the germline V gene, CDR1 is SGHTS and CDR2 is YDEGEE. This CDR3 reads CASSLVTGKNTEAFF. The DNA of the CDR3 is TGTGCCAGCAGCTTGGTGACAGGGAAGAACACTGAAGCTTTCTTT.

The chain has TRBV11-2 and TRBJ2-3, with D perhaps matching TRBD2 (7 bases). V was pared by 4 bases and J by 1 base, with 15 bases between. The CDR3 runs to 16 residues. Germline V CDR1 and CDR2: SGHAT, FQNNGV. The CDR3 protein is CASSSYRGAGTDTQYF. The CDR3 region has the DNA TGTGCCAGCAGCTCCTACCGGGGGGCGGGCACAGATACGCAGTATTTT. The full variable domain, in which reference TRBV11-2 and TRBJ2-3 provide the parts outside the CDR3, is EAGVAQSPRYKIIEKRQSVAFWCNPISGHATLYWYQQILGQGPKLLIQFQNNGVVDDSQLPKDRFSAERLKGVDSTLKIQPAKLEDSAVYLCASSSYRGAGTDTQYFGPGTRLTVL.

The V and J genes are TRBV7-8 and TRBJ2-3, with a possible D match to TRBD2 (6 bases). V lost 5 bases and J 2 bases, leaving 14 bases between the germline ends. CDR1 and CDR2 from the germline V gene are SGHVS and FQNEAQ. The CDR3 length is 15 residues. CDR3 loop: CASSPIRDFTDTQYF. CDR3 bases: TGTGCCAGCAGCCCTATCAGGGACTTCACAGATACGCAGTATTTT.

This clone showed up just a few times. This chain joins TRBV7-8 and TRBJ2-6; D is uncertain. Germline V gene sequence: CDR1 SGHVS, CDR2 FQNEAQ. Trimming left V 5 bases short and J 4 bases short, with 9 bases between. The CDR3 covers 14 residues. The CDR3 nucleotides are TGTGCCAGCAGCCACGTGGCCGGGGCCAACGTCCTGACTTTC. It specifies CASSHVAGANVLTF.